The clone carrying this TCR beta chain was detected only once. Antigen: not known. The CDR3 contains 16 residues. Germline CDR1 SGHNT, CDR2 YYREEE (reference sequence). V was pared by 5 bases and J by 0 bases, with 16 bases between. The data derive from a study of a mutant IDH1 vaccine in newly diagnosed glioma. Study background: Vaccines were first given 4-6 weeks after radiotherapy alone, or with temozolomide cycles. General observations from the study: Of all patients, nearly 95% showed vaccine-induced immune responses.

The time point denotes: week 11, during vaccination. The study gave 300 ug of mutant IDH1 20-mer peptide per vaccine dose, with topical imiquimod. TCRdb keeps only in-frame clones here, not all; method: immunoSEQ multiplex PCR. The sample consists of more than 50,000 clones, about 80% of them appearing once. This TCR was recovered from a man aged 45-65 years with glioma. The sequenced sample was PBMCs, obtained from a glioma patient whose treatment included an IDH1 peptide vaccine. The chain employs TRBV5-4 and TRBJ2-3; possibly TRBD2 for D (6 bases). The CDR3 nucleotides read TGTGCCAGCAGTATTCTTAGCGGAGCAAGCACAGATACGCAGTATTTT. Translating it yields CASSILSGASTDTQYF.